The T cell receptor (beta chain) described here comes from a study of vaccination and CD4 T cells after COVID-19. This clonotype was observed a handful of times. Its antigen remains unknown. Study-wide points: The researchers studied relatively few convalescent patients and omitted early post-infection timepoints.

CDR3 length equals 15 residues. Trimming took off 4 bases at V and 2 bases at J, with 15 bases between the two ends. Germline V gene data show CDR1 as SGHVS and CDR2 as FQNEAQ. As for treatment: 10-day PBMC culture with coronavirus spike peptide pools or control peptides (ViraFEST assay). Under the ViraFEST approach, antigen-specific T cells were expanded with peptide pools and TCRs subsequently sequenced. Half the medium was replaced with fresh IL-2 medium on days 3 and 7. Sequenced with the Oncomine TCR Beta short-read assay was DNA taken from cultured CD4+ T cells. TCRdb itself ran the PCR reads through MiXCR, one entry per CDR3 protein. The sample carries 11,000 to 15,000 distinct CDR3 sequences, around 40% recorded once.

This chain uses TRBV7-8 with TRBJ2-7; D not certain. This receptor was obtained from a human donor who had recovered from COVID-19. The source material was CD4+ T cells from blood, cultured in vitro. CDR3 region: CASSSSPGSAYEQYF. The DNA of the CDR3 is TGTGCCAGCAGCTCATCCCCCGGATCGGCCTACGAGCAGTACTTC. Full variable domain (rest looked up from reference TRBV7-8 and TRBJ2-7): GAGVSQSPRYKVAKRGQDVALRCDPISGHVSLFWYQQALGQGPEFLTYFQNEAQLDKSGLPSDRFFAERPEGSVSTLKIQRTQQEDSAVYLCASSSSPGSAYEQYFGPGTRLTVT.